This T cell receptor beta chain was found in a study of preoperative IRX-2 immunotherapy in early breast cancer. The treatment is: preoperative locoregional IRX-2 cytokine immunotherapy. TCRdb's table, derived via immunoSEQ multiplex PCR, lists solely in-frame clones and lacks some. Of more than 50,000 clones in the sample, roughly 94% were seen once. The germline V and J ends were trimmed by 7 bases and 6 bases, with 13 bases remaining between them. CDR3 length equals 12 residues. CDR1 is SGHRS, CDR2 YFSETQ, per germline. Sampling was conducted from a patient treated with IRX-2 immunotherapy. This TCR was sampled from a human donor with breast cancer. The J gene is TRBJ1-2, the V gene TRBV5-1; tentative D call: TRBD1 (6 bases). For the CDR3, the DNA is TGCGCCAGCTGGGGCTGGGGGCATGGCTACACCTTC. It yields the protein CASWGWGHGYTF.